This T cell receptor (beta chain) stems from a study of shared T cell receptors in the human thymus. Repertoires were generated with immunoSEQ multiplex PCR, while TCRdb's copy carries only in-frame clones and drops some. The table has 500,000 to 850,000 clones, roughly 86% seen once. Between the trimmed V and J ends, which lost 5 bases and 2 bases, there was a span of 16 bases. This CDR3 is built from 15 residues. Germline-derived CDR1 and CDR2 are SGHDT and YYEEEE. These same records also appear under a second study, on human thymus T cells. That paper adds: In corrective heart surgery, resections were taken, and these provided the thymus tissue. Both thymic and peripheral blood repertoires showed apparently biased V and J usage. Thymic repertoires from unrelated individuals overlapped highly, related research reported.

Sequencing was done on a sample of thymocytes. The chain links TRBV5-6 to TRBJ1-1; tentatively, D is TRBD1 (6 bases). This TCR was sampled from a boy in the first two years of life with a congenital heart defect. The CDR3 DNA reads TGTGCCAGCAGACTGACAGGTCCTTACAACACTGAAGCTTTCTTT. Protein sequence: CASRLTGPYNTEAFF. The full variable domain, in which reference TRBV5-6 and TRBJ1-1 provide the parts outside the CDR3, is DAGVTQSPTHLIKTRGQQVTLRCSPKSGHDTVSWYQQALGQGPQFIFQYYEEEERQRGNFPDRFSGHQFPNYSSELNVNALLLGDSALYLCASRLTGPYNTEAFFGQGTRLTVV.